Below are 15 T cell receptor beta chains sequenced from a single sample in a study of T cell repertoires in cytomegalovirus infection. For these receptors, no antigen is known. TCRdb reprocessed the reads via MiXCR and lists one record per CDR3 protein. The repertoire holds hundreds of thousands of distinct CDR3 sequences, with approximately 46% as singletons. Sequencing was performed on cultured PBMCs, taken from culture after CMV antigen stimulation. The receptors here all came from a human donor in good health (CMV status not recorded). Some clones in this sample may be carry-over from other donors' samples.

The chain links TRBV4-2 to TRBJ2-1; D possibly corresponds to TRBD2 (5 bases). V shed 3 bases and J shed 9 bases, with 9 bases lying between them. Germline CDR1 and CDR2: LGHNA and YNFKEQ. The CDR3 is made up of 12 amino acids. CDR3 sequence: CASSHPGSEQFF. For the CDR3, the DNA is TGTGCCAGCAGCCATCCGGGGAGTGAGCAGTTCTTC.

The chain carries TRBV24-1 and TRBJ2-1; D may be TRBD1 (6 bases). The CDR3 is made up of 20 amino acids. The germline V gene has CDR1 KGHDR and CDR2 SFDVKD. Deletions cut 5 bases from V and 0 bases from J, with 25 bases between. CDR3 amino acids: CATSGAGQGPKEDSYNEQFF. CDR3 in DNA: TGTGCCACCAGTGGGGCAGGGCAGGGGCCAAAAGAGGACTCCTACAATGAGCAGTTCTTC.

The V gene is TRBV29-1, the J gene TRBJ2-7; 7 bases are shared with TRBD1. The CDR3 is made up of 11 amino acids. From germline, CDR1 is SQVTM and CDR2 ANQGSEA. V lost 6 bases, J lost 3 bases, and 2 bases stayed unmatched. CDR3: CSVDRDYEQYF. The CDR3 DNA sequence: TGCAGCGTAGACAGGGACTACGAGCAGTACTTC.

The chain employs TRBV7-2 and TRBJ2-7, with D unresolved. Germline V lookup: CDR1 SGHTA, CDR2 FQGNSA. The V gene lost 4 bases and the J gene lost 7 bases, with 8 bases spanning the gap. The CDR3 consists of 11 residues. This chain's CDR3 is CASSSQREQYF. DNA for the CDR3: TGTGCCAGCAGCTCCCAGCGAGAGCAGTACTTC.

This clonotype was counted many times. This rearrangement joins TRBV7-2 to TRBJ2-1; D gene ambiguous. Germline loops: CDR1 SGHTA, CDR2 FQGNSA. The V end was cut by 1 base, the J end by 6 bases, with 7 bases between. CDR3 length equals 13 residues. The CDR3 is CASSLGFFNEQFF. CDR3 sequence (DNA): TGTGCCAGCAGCTTAGGGTTCTTCAATGAGCAGTTCTTC.

This CDR3 reads CASRAGATDTQYF. The DNA of the CDR3 is TGCGCCAGCCGGGCGGGAGCGACAGATACGCAGTATTTT. V is TRBV4-1 and J is TRBJ2-3, with 7 nucleotides matching TRBD2. Germline CDR1 MGHRA, CDR2 YSYEKL. CDR3 size: 13 residues. J was trimmed by 3 bases and V by 8 bases; bases with no gene match: 5.

CDR3 coding DNA: TGTGCCAGCAGCTTTCTTGGTATGGGTTACGAGCAGTACTTC. Protein: CASSFLGMGYEQYF. V usage is TRBV11-2 and J usage is TRBJ2-7, with D unresolved. CDR1 and CDR2 (germline): SGHAT, FQNNGV. Trimming removed 3 bases at V and 4 bases at J, with 13 bases between. CDR3 size: 14 residues.

This clonotype came up a few times. This chain connects TRBV6-2 or TRBV6-3 to TRBJ2-7; 9 bases match TRBD2. Trimming cost V 6 bases and J 0 bases; bases outside gene matches: 3. The V gene's germline CDR1 is MNHEY and CDR2 SVGEGT. The CDR3 length is 14 residues. The CDR3 bases are TGTGCCAGCAGCGGACTAGCGTCCTCCTACGAGCAGTACTTC. Translating it yields CASSGLASSYEQYF.

In regard to this clonotype: Relative to the germline gene, one junction end is altered; a read error may explain this. The rearrangement links TRBV4-1 to TRBJ2-5; weak D call: TRBD2 (5 bases). The CDR3 covers 16 residues. Looked up from germline, CDR1 is MGHRA and CDR2 is YSYEKL. The CDR3, as DNA: TGCGCCAGCAGCCAAGGGGCGGGTACAGCCCAAGAGACCCAGAACTTC. The encoded protein is CASSQGAGTAQETQNF.

This rearrangement joins TRBV6-8 to TRBJ1-2; D unresolved. The CDR3 runs 15 residues. Germline CDR1 is MNHGY and CDR2 is SAAAGT. V was cut by 7 bases and J by 8 bases, with 23 bases left in between. DNA of the CDR3: TGTGCCAGCATACCCGCTCCCGGGATTCTTAAGGGCTACACCTTC. This codes for CASIPAPGILKGYTF.

For this clonotype: The junction differs from germline at one of its ends, possibly a read error. This chain uses TRBV4-1 with TRBJ1-2; no clear D gene. The germline gives CDR1 MGHRA, CDR2 YSYEKL. The CDR3 is 12 residues long. CDR3 loop: CASRQDTYGYTF. The CDR3 DNA sequence: TGCGCCAGCCGCCAAGACACCTATGGCTACACCTTC.

Remarks on this clonotype: A junction end diverges from the germline sequence, so it may reflect a read error. The rearrangement uses TRBV2 and TRBJ2-3, with TRBD2 matching 13 bases. CDR1 and CDR2 from the germline V gene are SNHLY and FYNNEI. CDR3 length: 16 residues. The CDR3 DNA reads as TGTGCCAGCAGAGAAGGACTAGCGGGGGGCACAGATACGCAGTATTTT. The encoded protein is CASREGLAGGTDTQYF.

The chain joins TRBV19 to TRBJ2-7, with D maybe TRBD2 (5 bases). V dropped 6 bases and J dropped 4 bases, with 13 bases sitting between them. Germline values: CDR1 LNHDA, CDR2 SQIVND (reference sequence). CDR3 length: 13 residues. The chain's CDR3 is CASSRDFRYEQYF. In nucleotides, the CDR3 is TGTGCCAGTAGCCGGGATTTCCGTTACGAGCAGTACTTC.

J is TRBJ2-1 and V is TRBV7-7; TRBD2 aligns across 7 bases. The CDR3 runs to 16 residues. The V and J ends lost 5 bases and 5 bases, in that order; junction bases with no gene match: 12. Germline-derived CDR1 and CDR2 are SSHAT and FNYEAQ (reference sequence). The CDR3 reads CASSPYPRENHNEQFF. The CDR3 region has the DNA TGTGCCAGCAGCCCCTACCCGCGGGAGAACCACAATGAGCAGTTCTTC.

The rearrangement links TRBV27 to TRBJ2-3; D is unresolved. The ends were cut back, 4 bases at V and 1 base at J, with 12 bases in the middle. CDR1 is MNHEY and CDR2 is SMNVEV in the germline V gene (reference sequence). This CDR3 comprises 15 residues. CDR3 DNA: TGTGCCAGCAGTTCCAGACCCACGGGCACAGATACGCAGTATTTT. Translating gives CASSSRPTGTDTQYF.